The 25 T cell receptor beta chains in this list originate from one sample, sequenced in a study of shared clonotypes between healthy human individuals. Clones were sequenced by immunoSEQ multiplex PCR, and TCRdb holds only the in-frame ones, with some missing. This table has around 940,000 clones, over 60% appearing once. What was sequenced was memory CD4+ T cells sorted from blood. Regarding subset: CD45RA-negative fraction. These receptor sequences come from a man aged 18 to 29 in good health.

The genes are TRBV2 and TRBJ1-3; D may be TRBD1 (6 bases). The CDR3 extends over 20 amino acids. In germline, CDR1 is SNHLY, CDR2 FYNNEI. V lost 3 bases to trimming and J lost 0 bases, with 24 bases between them. The CDR3 DNA sequence: TGTGCCAGCAGTGAGGGGGGGCAGTTGACCCGGAGGAGCTCTGGAAACACCATATATTTT. Residues: CASSEGGQLTRRSSGNTIYF.

The chain combines TRBV7-2 with TRBJ2-7; 10 positions match TRBD2. Germline V gene lookup returns CDR1 SGHTA and CDR2 FQGNSA. This CDR3 has 14 residues. The V and J ends lost 4 bases and 2 bases, in that order; junction bases with no gene match: 2. CDR3 amino acids: CASSSGLAPYEQYF. Here the CDR3 DNA reads TGTGCCAGCAGCTCGGGACTAGCGCCCTACGAGCAGTACTTC.

The chain joins TRBV25-1 to TRBJ1-6, with 7 positions matching TRBD1. Losses at the gene ends were 5 bases for V and 11 bases for J; bases not matched to a gene: 9. The CDR3 length is 14 residues. CDR1 and CDR2 (germline): MGHDK, SYGVNS. DNA of the CDR3: TGTGCCAGCAGTAGGACAGGCTCGACGGCACCCCTCCACTTT. Translation: CASSRTGSTAPLHF.

The chain links TRBV11-3 to TRBJ2-2, with D unclear. The V and J ends lost 4 bases and 3 bases respectively, with 9 bases between them. There are 14 residues in the CDR3. Germline V gene lookup returns CDR1 SGHNT and CDR2 YENEEA. The CDR3 region has the DNA TGTGCCAGCAGCTCGCCGTCCTACACCGGGGAGCTGTTTTTT. Amino acid sequence: CASSSPSYTGELFF.

This chain uses TRBV7-9 with TRBJ2-5; possibly TRBD1 or TRBD2 for D (5 bases each). Per germline, CDR1 SEHNR and CDR2 FQNEAQ (reference sequence). The ends were cut back, 5 bases at V and 5 bases at J, with 15 bases in the middle. This CDR3 is built from 14 residues. The CDR3 loop reads CASSPGPTGETQYF. The CDR3 nucleotides read TGTGCCAGCAGCCCGGGACCCACAGGCGAGACCCAGTACTTC.

V gene TRBV5-1 combines with J gene TRBJ1-4, with 9 positions matching TRBD1. This CDR3 is 17 amino acids long. Losses at the gene ends were 3 bases for V and 3 bases for J; bases not matched to a gene: 9. Per the germline V gene, CDR1 is SGHRS and CDR2 is YFSETQ. CDR3 protein: CASSSSGTGLANEKLFF. The DNA for the CDR3 is TGCGCCAGCAGCTCCTCCGGGACAGGGCTGGCTAATGAAAAACTGTTTTTT. Looking up the rest from reference TRBV5-1 and TRBJ1-4 gives the full variable domain: KAGVTQTPRYLIKTRGQQVTLSCSPISGHRSVSWYQQTPGQGLQFLFEYFSETQRNKGNFPGRFSGRQFSNSRSEMNVSTLELGDSALYLCASSSSGTGLANEKLFFGSGTQLSVL.

The chain joins TRBV18 to TRBJ2-7, with TRBD2 identical over 8 bases. The CDR3 covers 17 residues. The junction had 12 bases not matched to a gene; V was cut back by 3 bases and J by 2 bases. Germline CDR1 is KGHSH and CDR2 is LQKENI. CDR3 nucleotide sequence: TGTGCCAGCTCACCGGCTCTTAGGACTAGCATTCCCTACGAGCAGTACTTC. The encoded protein is CASSPALRTSIPYEQYF.

The table lists this clone with a few counts. This chain links TRBV5-1 with TRBJ2-5; D may be TRBD1 (7 bases). The CDR3 has 14 residues. Trimming removed 5 bases from V and 5 bases from J, with 16 bases in between. The germline gives CDR1 SGHRS, CDR2 YFSETQ. The CDR3 region is CASRAGGRVETQYF. The CDR3 bases are TGCGCCAGCAGAGCAGGGGGGCGGGTCGAGACCCAGTACTTC. Full variable domain (outside the CDR3, taken from reference TRBV5-1 and TRBJ2-5): KAGVTQTPRYLIKTRGQQVTLSCSPISGHRSVSWYQQTPGQGLQFLFEYFSETQRNKGNFPGRFSGRQFSNSRSEMNVSTLELGDSALYLCASRAGGRVETQYFGPGTRLLVL.

V is TRBV6-1 and J is TRBJ1-5, with a possible D match to TRBD1 (5 bases). Germline V gives CDR1 MNHNS, CDR2 SASEGT. V lost 0 bases, J lost 7 bases, and 10 bases lay in between. This CDR3 has 14 amino acids. CDR3 residues: CASSEAGGTQPQHF. CDR3 coding DNA: TGTGCCAGCAGTGAAGCTGGGGGTACCCAGCCCCAGCATTTT.

This rearrangement joins TRBV6-1 to TRBJ2-7; possibly TRBD1 or TRBD2 for D (5 bases each). CDR1 is MNHNS, CDR2 SASEGT, per germline. Between the trimmed V and J ends, which lost 8 bases and 2 bases, there was a span of 16 bases. This CDR3 is 14 amino acids long. CDR3 in DNA: TGTGCCAGCGAGGCGAGGGGCGGCCCCTACGAGCAGTACTTC. It is translated as CASEARGGPYEQYF.

V usage is TRBV4-3 and J usage is TRBJ2-7; TRBD1 matches 8 bases. Germline values: CDR1 LGHNA, CDR2 YSLEER. The CDR3 loop spans 15 amino acids. The V gene end was trimmed by 0 bases and the J gene end by 7 bases; junction bases not matched to a gene: 8. The CDR3 loop is CASSQEWQGAREQYF. CDR3 nucleotides: TGCGCCAGCAGCCAAGAATGGCAGGGGGCAAGGGAGCAGTACTTC.

Notes on this clone: Since a much larger clone is just one base distant, this may be a read error. In the same sample, other DNA sequences code for this CDR3. J is TRBJ2-5 and V is TRBV28, with D perhaps TRBD2 (6 bases). Germline lookup yields CDR1 MDHEN and CDR2 SYDVKM. CDR3 size: 13 residues. V lost 6 bases and J 2 bases, leaving 10 bases between the germline ends. CDR3 in DNA: TGTGCCAGCAGCCCGGGGACTCAAGAGACCCAGTACTTC. Translated, it gives CASSPGTQETQYF. The full variable domain, its missing parts supplied by reference TRBV28 and TRBJ2-5, is DVKVTQSSRYLVKRTGEKVFLECVQDMDHENMFWYRQDPGLGLRLIYFSYDVKMKEKGDIPEGYSVSREKKERFSLILESASTNQTSMYLCASSPGTQETQYFGPGTRLLVL.

The genes are TRBV15 and TRBJ2-3, with D hard to call. Germline V CDR1 and CDR2: LNHNV, YYDKDF (reference sequence). The CDR3 contains 10 residues. Trimming stripped 11 bases from V and 5 bases from J, with 8 bases between. As DNA, the CDR3 is TGTGCCCTCGGGCAAGATACGCAGTATTTT. This sequence encodes CALGQDTQYF.

J is TRBJ2-3 and V is TRBV29-1; D is perhaps TRBD1 or TRBD2 (5 bases each). Trimming removed 1 base at V and 14 bases at J, with 19 bases between. The length of the CDR3 is 13 residues. Looked up from germline, CDR1 is SQVTM and CDR2 is ANQGSEA. CDR3 region: CSVEGEFRGDRYF. CDR3 in DNA: TGCAGCGTTGAAGGCGAGTTCCGGGGCGATCGGTATTTT.

This clone was counted at least ten times. This chain joins TRBV5-1 and TRBJ2-7; the match to TRBD1 covers 8 bases. Per the germline V gene, CDR1 is SGHRS and CDR2 is YFSETQ. The CDR3 spans 15 residues. J lost 0 bases, V lost 5 bases, and 7 bases had no gene match. The CDR3 sequence is CASRVGQGSSYEQYF. Here the CDR3 DNA reads TGCGCCAGCAGGGTCGGACAGGGTAGCTCCTACGAGCAGTACTTC.

The CDR3 reads CASSNGRNTGELFF. CDR3 DNA sequence: TGTGCCAGCAGTAACGGGAGGAACACCGGGGAGCTGTTTTTT. The chain combines TRBV6-5 with TRBJ2-2; D might be TRBD2 (6 bases). V was trimmed by 5 bases and J by 1 base, leaving 8 bases between them. The germline CDR1 and CDR2 sequences are MNHEY and SVGAGI. The CDR3 has 14 residues.

The rearrangement joins TRBV30 to TRBJ2-2, with D possibly being TRBD1 or TRBD2 (5 bases each). Germline CDR1 GTSNPN, CDR2 SVGIG (reference sequence). The CDR3 contains 17 residues. Trimming shortened V by 2 bases and J by 7 bases, and 23 bases separated the two germline ends. CDR3 nucleotides: TGTGCCTGGAGTCCGGATGCGTCGGGACCCCTGAGCGGGGAGCTGTTTTTT. Protein: CAWSPDASGPLSGELFF.

The V gene is TRBV5-1, the J gene TRBJ2-5; TRBD1 might be the D (6 bases). CDR3 size: 16 residues. The germline V and J ends were trimmed by 0 bases and 5 bases, with 17 bases remaining between them. Germline-derived CDR1 and CDR2 are SGHRS and YFSETQ. Here the CDR3 reads CASSLGRGGAVETQYF. CDR3 coding DNA: TGCGCCAGCAGCTTGGGTCGTGGGGGCGCCGTGGAGACCCAGTACTTC.

The chain links TRBV19 to TRBJ2-5; the match to TRBD1 covers 8 bases. The J segment lost 5 bases and the V segment lost 4 bases, leaving 9 bases of the junction unmatched. Germline CDR1 is LNHDA and CDR2 is SQIVND (reference sequence). The CDR3 length is 15 residues. This CDR3 reads CASSTTGGSRETQYF. The CDR3 region has the DNA TGTGCCAGTAGTACAACAGGGGGGTCCAGGGAGACCCAGTACTTC.

The rearrangement uses TRBV5-1 and TRBJ1-2; the D gene is possibly TRBD1 (5 bases). The CDR3 sequence is 14 residues long. The V end lost 7 bases, the J end lost 0 bases, and 13 bases lay between the germline ends. The germline V gene has CDR1 SGHRS and CDR2 YFSETQ. Here the CDR3 reads CASAGTPSNYGYTF. DNA of the CDR3: TGCGCCAGCGCAGGGACCCCCTCTAACTATGGCTACACCTTC.

The count of this clone is one. The gene calls are TRBV23-1 and TRBJ2-7, with 10 bases matching TRBD1. TRBV23-1 is marked as an open reading frame, function uncertain. There are 21 residues in the CDR3. Losses at the gene ends were 0 bases for V and 6 bases for J; bases not matched to a gene: 23. CDR3 sequence reads: CASSQSILDGVRTGGPLEQYF. The CDR3 bases are TGCGCCAGCAGTCAATCAATCCTCGACGGGGTACGGACAGGGGGGCCCCTCGAGCAGTACTTC.

The rearrangement joins TRBV7-9 to TRBJ1-2, with D maybe TRBD1 (6 bases). Looked up from germline, CDR1 is SEHNR and CDR2 is FQNEAQ (reference sequence). The CDR3 is 13 residues long. The ends were cut back, 5 bases at V and 8 bases at J, with 15 bases in the middle. The CDR3 reads CASSLTGSRGYTF. CDR3 DNA: TGTGCCAGCAGCCTTACAGGGAGCAGGGGCTACACCTTC.

This clone was detected once. This chain joins TRBV30 and TRBJ2-3; no clear D. CDR1 is GTSNPN and CDR2 is SVGIG in the germline V gene (reference sequence). With 0 bases removed from V and 3 bases from J, the gap between germline ends came to 7 bases. CDR3 length equals 13 residues. CDR3 region: CAWSVSQTDTQYF. CDR3 nucleotides: TGTGCCTGGAGTGTATCCCAGACAGATACGCAGTATTTT.

This sequence joins TRBV5-1 and TRBJ2-7; TRBD1 agrees at 7 bases. The CDR3 contains 15 residues. Germline CDR1 reads SGHRS; CDR2 reads YFSETQ. V was pared by 0 bases and J by 4 bases, with 7 bases of the junction left unmatched. The CDR3 DNA reads TGCGCCAGCAGCTTGGAAGTAGGGGGCTTATACGAGCAGTACTTC. This translates into CASSLEVGGLYEQYF.

The rearrangement uses TRBV19 and TRBJ1-1, with D uncertain. CDR1 and CDR2 from the germline V gene are LNHDA and SQIVND (reference sequence). Deletions cut 5 bases from V and 7 bases from J, with 14 bases between. The CDR3 covers 13 residues. The chain's CDR3 is CASSGRGFGEAFF. DNA of the CDR3: TGTGCCAGTAGTGGACGGGGTTTCGGTGAAGCTTTCTTT.